This entry lists 27 T cell receptor beta chains sequenced from one sample in a study of blood T cells in healthy people across ages. PCR was performed a second time for roughly 7 to 11 cycles using a sample-barcoded 5' primer and a J-beta primer mix. TCRdb re-called the 5' RACE reads through MiXCR, storing one row per CDR3 protein. The sample consists of about 800,000 distinct CDR3 sequences, 25% of them appearing once. The same sample was also used in a study of T cells of mothers and their children.

Material for sequencing was blood. All receptors come from a boy aged 5 to 17 in good health.

This clonotype turned up a few times. The V gene is TRBV6-5, the J gene TRBJ2-2, with D unresolved. This CDR3 has 14 residues. The germline V gene has CDR1 MNHEY and CDR2 SVGAGI. Trimming removed 5 bases from V and 1 base from J, with 8 bases in between. The CDR3 reads CASSKNGNTGELFF. CDR3 DNA: TGTGCCAGCAGTAAGAACGGGAACACCGGGGAGCTGTTTTTT.

This clonotype has more than one count but fewer than ten. The chain uses TRBV2 and TRBJ2-3, with a weak D call TRBD1 (5 bases). The V and J ends lost 4 bases and 1 base respectively, with 12 bases between them. CDR3 size: 15 residues. Germline V gene lookup returns CDR1 SNHLY and CDR2 FYNNEI. The CDR3 region has the DNA TGTGCCAGCAGTGCAGGGATGATAGGCACAGATACGCAGTATTTT. It encodes CASSAGMIGTDTQYF.

The table lists this clonotype with a few counts. V is TRBV20-1 and J is TRBJ2-3, with a tentative D call TRBD1 (6 bases). The CDR3 is 14 amino acids. Germline V gene lookup returns CDR1 DFQATT and CDR2 SNEGSKA (reference sequence). V shed 4 bases and J shed 4 bases, with 15 bases lying between them. CDR3 sequence (DNA): TGCAGTGCTAAACAGGGAATTACCGCAGATACGCAGTATTTT. Translating it yields CSAKQGITADTQYF.

The chain combines TRBV9 with TRBJ2-3; no firm D call. The V end lost 0 bases, the J end lost 3 bases, and 14 bases lay between the germline ends. CDR1 and CDR2 (germline): SGDLS, YYNGEE. The CDR3 contains 16 residues. CDR3 protein: CASSVGGVPLTDTQYF. CDR3 sequence (DNA): TGTGCCAGCAGCGTAGGTGGGGTACCGCTTACAGATACGCAGTATTTT.

In its sample, this clonotype was seen a few times. This chain links TRBV10-3 with TRBJ2-3, with 8 positions matching TRBD1. The CDR3 is 14 amino acids. The V gene's germline CDR1 is ENHRY and CDR2 SYGVKD. Trimming removed 8 bases from V and 2 bases from J; junction bases left unmatched: 6. Written as DNA, the CDR3 is TGTGCCATCGGGGGACAGGAGAACACAGATACGCAGTATTTT. This gives the protein CAIGGQENTDTQYF.

V and J are TRBV3-1 and TRBJ1-1; possibly TRBD1 for D (6 bases). There are 16 residues in the CDR3. Trimming took 0 bases from V and 5 from J, leaving 16 bases between them. Germline-derived CDR1 and CDR2 are LGHDT and YNNKEL (reference sequence). The CDR3 spells CASSQDPQGRGTEAFF. In nucleotides, the CDR3 is TGTGCCAGCAGCCAAGATCCACAGGGTCGGGGAACTGAAGCTTTCTTT.

A note on this clonotype: One end of the junction fails to match germline, which may point to a read error. The V call is TRBV20-1, the J call TRBJ2-7; TRBD2 matches 7 bases. The CDR3 runs to 13 residues. CDR1 and CDR2 (germline): DFQATT, SNEGSKA (reference sequence). As DNA, the CDR3 is TGCAATGCTAGCGGACGGGCCTCCTACGAGCAGTACTTC. Its translation is CNASGRASYEQYF.

Points on this clonotype: Compared with germline, one end of the junction differs, possibly owing to a read error. The rearrangement uses TRBV3-1 and TRBJ2-2, with 14 nucleotides matching TRBD2. The CDR3 extends over 18 amino acids. In germline, CDR1 is LGHDT, CDR2 YNNKEL (reference sequence). This CDR3 is CASSQDWTSGGNTGQLFF. The DNA for the CDR3 is TGTGCCAGCAGCCAAGATTGGACTAGCGGGGGGAACACCGGGCAGCTGTTTTTT.

This clonotype was picked up a small number of times. This chain links TRBV27 with TRBJ1-5; possible D gene TRBD1, 5 bases. The CDR3 is 14 amino acids. The V gene's germline CDR1 is MNHEY and CDR2 SMNVEV (reference sequence). V lost 0 bases to trimming and J lost 7 bases, with 10 bases between them. For the CDR3, the DNA is TGTGCCAGCAGTTTATCTGGGGGGAGGCAGCCCCAGCATTTT. Protein product: CASSLSGGRQPQHF.

The rearrangement links TRBV6-1 to TRBJ1-2; D gene ambiguous. Between the trimmed V and J ends, which lost 7 bases and 6 bases, there was a span of 24 bases. Germline loops: CDR1 MNHNS, CDR2 SASEGT. This CDR3 has 16 residues. The CDR3 sequence is CASIANADRVWDGYTF. The CDR3 bases are TGTGCCAGCATAGCTAACGCGGACCGTGTTTGGGATGGCTACACCTTC.

This clonotype has more than one count but fewer than ten. V and J are TRBV7-2 and TRBJ2-1; D is undetermined. Germline V CDR1 and CDR2: SGHTA, FQGNSA. Trimming pared 4 bases from V and 8 bases from J, leaving 9 bases between. This CDR3 has 12 residues. CDR3 residues: CASSSSRHEQFF. CDR3 DNA: TGTGCCAGCAGCTCTTCTCGGCATGAGCAGTTCTTC.

Of note for this clonotype: Relative to the germline gene, one junction end is altered; a read error may explain this. The chain has TRBV14 and TRBJ2-2; maybe TRBD2 (6 bases). CDR1 is SGHDN and CDR2 is FVKESK in the germline V gene. The CDR3 sequence is 16 residues long. The CDR3, as DNA: TGTGACAGCAGCCAAGTGGCGGGGTGGAACACCGGGGAGCTGTTTTTT. Its protein product is CDSSQVAGWNTGELFF.

This chain joins TRBV7-9 and TRBJ2-3, with 9 nucleotides matching TRBD1. V trimming: 5 bases; J trimming: 2 bases; junction bases outside the gene matches: 23. The V gene's germline CDR1 is SEHNR and CDR2 FQNEAQ (reference sequence). CDR3 length: 21 amino acids. The CDR3 loop is CASSQGGQGSHRSAPTDTQYF. The CDR3 bases are TGTGCCAGCAGCCAAGGTGGACAGGGGTCGCATCGATCCGCACCCACAGATACGCAGTATTTT. Filled out from reference TRBV7-9 and TRBJ2-3, the complete variable domain reads DTGVSQNPRHKITKRGQNVTFRCDPISEHNRLYWYRQTLGQGPEFLTYFQNEAQLEKSRLLSDRFSAERPKGSFSTLEIQRTEQGDSAMYLCASSQGGQGSHRSAPTDTQYFGPGTRLTVL.

The CDR3 is CASSVLPYSRDTGELFF. The CDR3 nucleotides are TGTGCCAGCAGCGTACTGCCATACAGCCGGGACACCGGGGAGCTGTTTTTT. The genes are TRBV9 and TRBJ2-2; D remains unclear. The germline V gene has CDR1 SGDLS and CDR2 YYNGEE. The V end lost 1 base, the J end lost 3 bases, and 16 bases lay between the germline ends. CDR3 length: 17 amino acids.

The V and J genes are TRBV4-1 and TRBJ2-1; TRBD2 matches 7 bases. The CDR3 is 16 amino acids. V was clipped by 0 bases and J by 5 bases; unmatched bases: 7. The germline V gene has CDR1 MGHRA and CDR2 YSYEKL. The CDR3 DNA follows: TGCGCCAGCAGCCAAGATGCGGGAGCGGGGAACAATGAGCAGTTCTTC. Residues: CASSQDAGAGNNEQFF.

This chain joins TRBV7-2 and TRBJ2-7; D possibly corresponds to TRBD1 (7 bases). Per germline, CDR1 SGHTA and CDR2 FQGNSA. V was cut by 2 bases and J by 3 bases, with 14 bases left in between. CDR3 length equals 15 residues. The CDR3, as DNA: TGTGCCAGCAGCTTATTCGCGGGACAGATCTACGAGCAGTACTTC. This sequence encodes CASSLFAGQIYEQYF.

This clonotype has just a few counts. The V and J genes are TRBV20-1 and TRBJ1-4, with D uncertain. Germline values: CDR1 DFQATT, CDR2 SNEGSKA (reference sequence). The CDR3 sequence is 15 residues long. V lost 5 bases to trimming and J lost 0 bases, with 13 bases between them. The CDR3 bases are TGCAGTGCTCTCCCCGACGGAACAACTAATGAAAAACTGTTTTTT. Encoded protein: CSALPDGTTNEKLFF.

The chain recombines TRBV12-3 or TRBV12-4 with TRBJ2-3; unclear D gene. The CDR3 contains 14 residues. V shed 2 bases and J shed 0 bases, with 6 bases lying between them. CDR3 protein: CASSLTRSTDTQYF. In DNA, the CDR3 is TGTGCCAGCAGTTTAACCAGAAGCACAGATACGCAGTATTTT.

V usage is TRBV4-3 and J usage is TRBJ2-7, with no clear D. Between the trimmed V and J ends, which lost 2 bases and 3 bases, there was a span of 8 bases. Germline CDR1 is LGHNA and CDR2 is YSLEER. The CDR3 covers 13 residues. This chain's CDR3 is CASSQNTDYEQYF. The CDR3 coding sequence is TGCGCCAGCAGCCAAAACACGGACTACGAGCAGTACTTC.

The J gene is TRBJ2-1, the V gene TRBV7-2; D gene uncertain. In germline, CDR1 is SGHTA, CDR2 FQGNSA. The CDR3 is made up of 9 amino acids. Trimming removed 3 bases at V and 14 bases at J, with 5 bases between. In nucleotides, the CDR3 is TGTGCCAGCAGCTTCTTAGAGTTCTTC. Its protein is CASSFLEFF.

This rearrangement joins TRBV12-3 or TRBV12-4 to TRBJ2-5; D might be TRBD2 (6 bases). This CDR3 region has 15 residues. The V gene lost 4 bases and the J gene lost 9 bases, with 21 bases spanning the gap. CDR3 in amino acids: CASSSHEGFGEAQYF. The CDR3 DNA sequence: TGTGCCAGCAGTTCACATGAAGGGTTTGGGGAGGCCCAGTACTTC.

V is TRBV27 and J is TRBJ2-7; 8 bases fit TRBD1. This CDR3 has 13 amino acids. CDR1 MNHEY and CDR2 SMNVEV come from the germline V gene (reference sequence). After removal of 4 bases from V and 7 bases from J, the junction contained 6 bases not matched to a gene. The CDR3 spells CASSSTGDFEQYF. CDR3 nucleotides: TGTGCCAGCAGTTCGACAGGGGATTTTGAGCAGTACTTC.

The gene calls are TRBV28 and TRBJ2-7; 9 nucleotides agree with TRBD2. The J segment lost 3 bases and the V segment lost 8 bases, leaving 5 bases of the junction unmatched. This CDR3 has 13 residues. Germline V gene sequence: CDR1 MDHEN, CDR2 SYDVKM. The CDR3 spells CASGSGRLYEQYF. As DNA, the CDR3 is TGTGCCAGCGGTAGCGGGAGACTCTACGAGCAGTACTTC.

The chain recombines TRBV14 with TRBJ1-6; D uncertain. This CDR3 comprises 13 residues. The ends were cut back, 4 bases at V and 7 bases at J, with 8 bases in the middle. CDR1 and CDR2 from the germline V gene are SGHDN and FVKESK. CDR3 residues: CASSPDGNSPLHF. In DNA form, the CDR3 reads TGTGCCAGCAGCCCGGACGGGAATTCACCCCTCCACTTT.

This chain connects TRBV7-9 to TRBJ2-1; 7 bases fit TRBD2. CDR1 is SEHNR and CDR2 is FQNEAQ in the germline V gene (reference sequence). The CDR3 loop spans 16 amino acids. Trimming at V came to 2 bases and at J to 5 bases, leaving 9 bases not matched to a gene. The CDR3 sequence: CASSLQGLVSNNEQFF. In nucleotides, the CDR3 is TGTGCCAGCAGCTTACAAGGACTAGTATCCAACAATGAGCAGTTCTTC.

This sequence joins TRBV13 and TRBJ1-2, with unresolved D. The CDR3 totals 15 residues. Trimming left V 0 bases short and J 3 bases short, with 11 bases between. Germline V gene sequence: CDR1 PRHDT, CDR2 FYEKMQ (reference sequence). The CDR3 nucleotides are TGTGCCAGCAGCTTAGGGTCCGACGAGGACTATGGCTACACCTTC. Its protein is CASSLGSDEDYGYTF. Based on the CDR3 plus reference TRBV13 and TRBJ1-2, the full variable domain is AAGVIQSPRHLIKEKRETATLKCYPIPRHDTVYWYQQGPGQDPQFLISFYEKMQSDKGSIPDRFSAQQFSDYHSELNMSSLELGDSALYFCASSLGSDEDYGYTFGSGTRLTVV.

In its sample, this clonotype was seen a few times. CDR3 amino acids: CASSPPSGTPQETQYF. The CDR3 DNA reads as TGTGCCAGCAGCCCGCCTAGCGGGACTCCTCAAGAGACCCAGTACTTC. The genes are TRBV7-8 and TRBJ2-5; 9 positions match TRBD2. Germline assignment: CDR1 SGHVS and CDR2 FQNEAQ. This CDR3 region has 16 residues. The V gene end was trimmed by 5 bases and the J gene end by 2 bases; junction bases not matched to a gene: 9.